This T cell receptor (beta chain) was identified in a study of blood T cell repertoires in COVID-19. As for the study in general: The United States, Italy and Spain were the sources of the acute and convalescent COVID-19 samples. The analysed material was cDNA or gDNA that came from T cells, B-cell-depleted T cells, or PBMCs.

CDR1 and CDR2 from the germline V gene are MNHEY and SVGAGI. Trimming took 6 bases from V and 5 from J; bases not matched to a gene: 9. The CDR3 loop spans 15 amino acids. In the source study's methods: From reference gene primer amplification, estimates of nucleated cell counts were derived. Only in-frame clones appear in the TCRdb table, and some are missing; sequencing was by immunoSEQ multiplex PCR. V, J and clone size are taken as reported in that table, and D and trimming were inferred from the DNA itself. The data hold about 39,000 clones, with approximately 85% observed a single time. The receptor comes from a human donor in a cohort sampled during active COVID-19. V is TRBV6-5 and J is TRBJ1-1; TRBD1 matches 10 bases. Material for sequencing was peripheral blood. CDR3 residues: CASRSDRGGRTEAFF. In nucleotides, the CDR3 is TGTGCCAGCAGGTCGGACAGGGGGGGTAGGACTGAAGCTTTCTTT.